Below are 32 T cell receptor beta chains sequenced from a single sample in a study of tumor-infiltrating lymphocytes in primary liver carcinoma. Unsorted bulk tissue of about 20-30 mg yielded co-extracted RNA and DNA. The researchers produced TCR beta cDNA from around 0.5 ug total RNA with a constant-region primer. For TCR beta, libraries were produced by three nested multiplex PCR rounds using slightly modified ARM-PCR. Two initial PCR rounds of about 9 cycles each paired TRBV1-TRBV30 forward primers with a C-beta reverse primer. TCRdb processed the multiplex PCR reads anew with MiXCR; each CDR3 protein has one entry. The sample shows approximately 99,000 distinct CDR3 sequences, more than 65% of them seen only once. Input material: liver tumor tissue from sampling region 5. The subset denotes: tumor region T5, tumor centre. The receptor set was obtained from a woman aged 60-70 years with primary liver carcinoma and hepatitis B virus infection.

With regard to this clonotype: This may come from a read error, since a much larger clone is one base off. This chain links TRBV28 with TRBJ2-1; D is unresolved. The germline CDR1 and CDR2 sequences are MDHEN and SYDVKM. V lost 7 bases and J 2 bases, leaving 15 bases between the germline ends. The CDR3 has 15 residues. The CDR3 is CASNFHSSPYNEQFF. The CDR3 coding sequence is TGTGCCAGCAATTTCCATTCGAGCCCCTACAATGAGCAGTTCTTC.

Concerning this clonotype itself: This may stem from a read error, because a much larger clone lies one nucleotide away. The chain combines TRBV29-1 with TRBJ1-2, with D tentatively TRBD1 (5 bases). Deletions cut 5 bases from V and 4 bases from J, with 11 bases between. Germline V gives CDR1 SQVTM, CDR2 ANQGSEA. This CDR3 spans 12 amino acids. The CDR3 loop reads CSVTGTSYGYTF. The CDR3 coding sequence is TGCAGCGTTACCGGGACTTCCTATGGCTACACCTTC. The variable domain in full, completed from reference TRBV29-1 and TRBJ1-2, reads SAVISQKPSRDICQRGTSLTIQCQVDSQVTMMFWYRQQPGQSLTLIATANQGSEATYESGFVIDKFPISRPNLTFSTLTVSNMSPEDSSIYLCSVTGTSYGYTFGSGTRLTVV.

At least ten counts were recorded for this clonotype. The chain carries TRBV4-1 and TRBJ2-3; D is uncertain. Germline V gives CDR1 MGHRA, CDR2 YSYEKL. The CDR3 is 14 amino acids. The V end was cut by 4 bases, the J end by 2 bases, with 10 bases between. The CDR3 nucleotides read TGCGCCAGCAGCCGAAGGTTGGCCACAGATACGCAGTATTTT. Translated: CASSRRLATDTQYF.

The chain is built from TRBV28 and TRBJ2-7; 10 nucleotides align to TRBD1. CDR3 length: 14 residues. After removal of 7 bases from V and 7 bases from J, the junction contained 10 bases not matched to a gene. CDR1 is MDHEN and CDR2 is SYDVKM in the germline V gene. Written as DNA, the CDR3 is TGTGCCAGCACCACAGACAGGGGGCGCGGAGAGCAGTACTTC. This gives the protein CASTTDRGRGEQYF. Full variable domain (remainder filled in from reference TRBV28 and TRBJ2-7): DVKVTQSSRYLVKRTGEKVFLECVQDMDHENMFWYRQDPGLGLRLIYFSYDVKMKEKGDIPEGYSVSREKKERFSLILESASTNQTSMYLCASTTDRGRGEQYFGPGTRLTVT.

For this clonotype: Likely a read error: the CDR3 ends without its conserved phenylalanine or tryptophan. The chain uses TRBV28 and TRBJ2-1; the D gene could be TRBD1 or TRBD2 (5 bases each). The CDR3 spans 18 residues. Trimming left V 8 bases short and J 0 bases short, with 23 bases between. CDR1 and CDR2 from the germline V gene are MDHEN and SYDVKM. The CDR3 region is CASRLCGGRSSSYNEQFS. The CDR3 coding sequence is TGTGCCAGCCGACTCTGTGGGGGACGGTCTAGCTCCTACAATGAGCAGTTCTCC.

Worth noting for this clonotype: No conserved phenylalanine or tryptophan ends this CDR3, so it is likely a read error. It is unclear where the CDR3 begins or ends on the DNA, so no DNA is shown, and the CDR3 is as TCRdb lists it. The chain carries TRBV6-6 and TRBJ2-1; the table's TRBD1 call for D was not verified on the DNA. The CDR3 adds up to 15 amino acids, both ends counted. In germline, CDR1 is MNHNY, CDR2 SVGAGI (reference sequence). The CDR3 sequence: CASSALSRANNEQSL.

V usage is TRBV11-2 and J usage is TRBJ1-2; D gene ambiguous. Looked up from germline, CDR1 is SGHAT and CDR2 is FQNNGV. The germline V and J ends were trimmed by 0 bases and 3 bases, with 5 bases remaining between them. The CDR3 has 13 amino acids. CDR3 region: CASSLDGDYGYTF. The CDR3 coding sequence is TGTGCCAGCAGCTTAGACGGAGACTATGGCTACACCTTC.

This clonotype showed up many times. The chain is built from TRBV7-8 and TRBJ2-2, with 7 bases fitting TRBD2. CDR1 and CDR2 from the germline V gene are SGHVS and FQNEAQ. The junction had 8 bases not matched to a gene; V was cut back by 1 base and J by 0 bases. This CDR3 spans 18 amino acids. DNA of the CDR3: TGTGCCAGCAGCTTAGTGTTTACGGGAGGATCGAACACCGGGGAGCTGTTTTTT. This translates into CASSLVFTGGSNTGELFF.

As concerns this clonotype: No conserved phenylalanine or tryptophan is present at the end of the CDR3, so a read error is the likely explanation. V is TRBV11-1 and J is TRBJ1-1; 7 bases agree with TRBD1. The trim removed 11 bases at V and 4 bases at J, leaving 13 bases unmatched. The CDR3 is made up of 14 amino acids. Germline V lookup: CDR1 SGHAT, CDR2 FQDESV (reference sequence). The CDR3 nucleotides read TGTGCCGGCAACTTAGGCAGGGGGAGCACTGAAGCTTTCTCT. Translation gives CAGNLGRGSTEAFS.

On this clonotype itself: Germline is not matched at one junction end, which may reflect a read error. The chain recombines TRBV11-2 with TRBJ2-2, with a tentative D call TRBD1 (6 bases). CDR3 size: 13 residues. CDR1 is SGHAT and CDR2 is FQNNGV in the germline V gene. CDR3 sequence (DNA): TGTACCAGCAGCTTAAGGGGGAGCGGGGAGCTGTTTTTT. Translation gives CTSSLRGSGELFF.

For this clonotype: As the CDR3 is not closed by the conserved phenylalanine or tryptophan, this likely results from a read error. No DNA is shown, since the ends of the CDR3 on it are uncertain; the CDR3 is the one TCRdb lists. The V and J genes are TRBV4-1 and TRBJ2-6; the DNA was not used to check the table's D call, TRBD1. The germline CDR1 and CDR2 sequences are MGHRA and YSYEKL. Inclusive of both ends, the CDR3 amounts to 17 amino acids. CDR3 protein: CASSQEGVGSGANVLTS.

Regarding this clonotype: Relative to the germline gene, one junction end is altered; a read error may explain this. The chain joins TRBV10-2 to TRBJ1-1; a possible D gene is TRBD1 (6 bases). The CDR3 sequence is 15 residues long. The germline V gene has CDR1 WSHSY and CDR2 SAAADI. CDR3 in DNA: TGCGCCAGCGGTGAGTCTTGGGGGGCCAACACTGAAGCTTTCTTT. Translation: CASGESWGANTEAFF.

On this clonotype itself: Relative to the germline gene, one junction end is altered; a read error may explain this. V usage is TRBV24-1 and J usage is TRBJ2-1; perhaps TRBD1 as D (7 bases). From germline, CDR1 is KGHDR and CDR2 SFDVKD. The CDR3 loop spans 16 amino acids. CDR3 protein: CATSDSFGQGGNEQIF. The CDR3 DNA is TGTGCCACCAGTGATTCCTTTGGGCAGGGGGGCAATGAGCAGATCTTC.

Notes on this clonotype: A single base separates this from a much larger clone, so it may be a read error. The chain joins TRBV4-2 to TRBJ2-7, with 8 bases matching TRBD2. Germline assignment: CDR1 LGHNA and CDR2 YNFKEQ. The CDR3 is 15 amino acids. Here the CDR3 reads CASSQATSASCEQYF. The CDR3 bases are TGTGCCAGCAGCCAAGCGACTAGCGCCTCCTGCGAGCAGTACTTC.

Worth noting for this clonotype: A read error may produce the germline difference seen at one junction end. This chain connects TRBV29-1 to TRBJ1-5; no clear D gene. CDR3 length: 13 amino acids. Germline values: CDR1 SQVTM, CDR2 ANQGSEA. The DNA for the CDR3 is TGCAGCGTTGGAGATAACAGCAATCAGTCCCAGCATTTT. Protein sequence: CSVGDNSNQSQHF.

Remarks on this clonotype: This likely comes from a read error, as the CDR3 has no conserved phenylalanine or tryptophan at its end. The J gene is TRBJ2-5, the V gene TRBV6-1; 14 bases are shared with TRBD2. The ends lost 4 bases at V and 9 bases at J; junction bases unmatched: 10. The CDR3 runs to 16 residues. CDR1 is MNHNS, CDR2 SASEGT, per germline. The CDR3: CASSGPRLAGGRAQYL. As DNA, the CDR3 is TGTGCCAGCAGTGGCCCAAGACTAGCGGGAGGGAGAGCCCAGTACCTC.

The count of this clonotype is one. CDR3 nucleotides: TGTGCCAGCAGCGCCGCTAGAGGGAGGGCCTTTGGCACAGATACGCAGTATTTT. This sequence encodes CASSAARGRAFGTDTQYF. The rearrangement uses TRBV7-9 and TRBJ2-3, with 7 bases identical to TRBD2. The V gene's germline CDR1 is SEHNR and CDR2 FQNEAQ (reference sequence). V shed 5 bases, J shed 1 base, and the junction held 15 bases outside the gene matches. The CDR3 runs to 18 residues.

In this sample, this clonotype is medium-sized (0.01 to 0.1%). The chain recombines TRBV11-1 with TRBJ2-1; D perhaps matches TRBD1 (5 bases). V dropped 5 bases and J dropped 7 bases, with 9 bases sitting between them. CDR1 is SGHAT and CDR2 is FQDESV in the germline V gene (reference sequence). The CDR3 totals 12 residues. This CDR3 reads CASSLDRNEQFF. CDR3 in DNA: TGTGCCAGCAGCCTTGACAGAAATGAGCAGTTCTTC.

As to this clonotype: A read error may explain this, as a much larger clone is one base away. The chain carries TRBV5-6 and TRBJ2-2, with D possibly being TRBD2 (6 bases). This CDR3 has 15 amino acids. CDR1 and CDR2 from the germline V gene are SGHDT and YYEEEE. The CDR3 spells CTSSFRGVGSGELFF. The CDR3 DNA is TGTACCAGCAGCTTTCGCGGGGTTGGGTCCGGGGAGCTGTTTTTT.

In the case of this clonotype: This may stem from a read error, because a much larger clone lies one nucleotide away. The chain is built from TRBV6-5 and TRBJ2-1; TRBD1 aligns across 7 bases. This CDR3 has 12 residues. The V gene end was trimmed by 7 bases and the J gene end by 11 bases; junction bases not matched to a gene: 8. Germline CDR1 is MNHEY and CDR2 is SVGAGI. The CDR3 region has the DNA TGTGCCAGCACTTCAGACAGGGTAAAGCAGTTCTTC. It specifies CASTSDRVKQFF.

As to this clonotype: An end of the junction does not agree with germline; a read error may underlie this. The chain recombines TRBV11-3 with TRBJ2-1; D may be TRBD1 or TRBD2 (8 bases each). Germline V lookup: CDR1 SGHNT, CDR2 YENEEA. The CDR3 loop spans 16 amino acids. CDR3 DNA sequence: TGTGCCAGCAGCTCACAGGGGGTAGCGGGATACAATGAACAGTTGTTC. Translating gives CASSSQGVAGYNEQLF.

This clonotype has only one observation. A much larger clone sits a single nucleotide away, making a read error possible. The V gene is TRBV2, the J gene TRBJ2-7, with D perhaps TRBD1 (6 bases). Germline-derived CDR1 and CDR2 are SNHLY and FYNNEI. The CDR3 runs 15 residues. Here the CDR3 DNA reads TGTCCCAGCAGTGCGTCGAGGGGGTACTCCTACGAGCAGTACTTC. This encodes CPSSASRGYSYEQYF. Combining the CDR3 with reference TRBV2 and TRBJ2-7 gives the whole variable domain EPEVTQTPSHQVTQMGQEVILRCVPISNHLYFYWYRQILGQKVEFLVSFYNNEISEKSEIFDDQFSVERPDGSNFTLKIRSTKLEDSAMYFCPSSASRGYSYEQYFGPGTRLTVT.

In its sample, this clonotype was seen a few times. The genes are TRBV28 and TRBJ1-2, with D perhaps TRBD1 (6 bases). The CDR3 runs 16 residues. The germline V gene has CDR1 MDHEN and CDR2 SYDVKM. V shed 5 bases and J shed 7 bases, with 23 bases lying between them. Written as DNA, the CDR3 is TGTGCCAGCAGTCAACGGGACACCTCGGTAATTCGTGGCTACACCTTC. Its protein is CASSQRDTSVIRGYTF.

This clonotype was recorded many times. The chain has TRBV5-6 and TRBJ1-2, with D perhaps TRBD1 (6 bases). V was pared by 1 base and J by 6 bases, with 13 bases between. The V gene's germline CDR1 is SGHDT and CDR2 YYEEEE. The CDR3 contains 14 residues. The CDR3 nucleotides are TGTGCCAGCAGCTTGACCCGGGACATTGATGGCTACACCTTC. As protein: CASSLTRDIDGYTF.

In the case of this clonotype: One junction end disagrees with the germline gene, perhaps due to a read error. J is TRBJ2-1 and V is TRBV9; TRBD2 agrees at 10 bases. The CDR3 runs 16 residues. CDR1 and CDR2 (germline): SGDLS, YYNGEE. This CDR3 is CASSVDGAGGPGEQSF. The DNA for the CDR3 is TGTGCCAGCAGCGTAGACGGAGCGGGAGGGCCCGGTGAGCAGTCCTTC. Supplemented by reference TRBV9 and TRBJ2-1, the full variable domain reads DSGVTQTPKHLITATGQRVTLRCSPRSGDLSVYWYQQSLDQGLQFLIQYYNGEERAKGNILERFSAQQFPDLHSELNLSSLELGDSALYFCASSVDGAGGPGEQSFGPGTRLTVL.

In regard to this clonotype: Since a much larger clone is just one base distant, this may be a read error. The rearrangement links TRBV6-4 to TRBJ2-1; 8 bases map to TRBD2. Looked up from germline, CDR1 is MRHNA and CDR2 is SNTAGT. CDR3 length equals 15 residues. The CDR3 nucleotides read TGTGCCAGCAGTGATAGGGTAGCGGGAAACAATGAGCGGTTCTTC. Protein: CASSDRVAGNNERFF.

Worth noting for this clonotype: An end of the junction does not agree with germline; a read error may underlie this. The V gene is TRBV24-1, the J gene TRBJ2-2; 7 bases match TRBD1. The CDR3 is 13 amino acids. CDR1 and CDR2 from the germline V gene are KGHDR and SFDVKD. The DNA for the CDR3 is TGTGCCACCGGGACAGCGAACACCGGGGAGCTGCTTTTT. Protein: CATGTANTGELLF.

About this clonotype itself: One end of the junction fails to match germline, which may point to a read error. The CDR3 DNA reads as TGTGACAGCAGTTACTCGAAAAGTCGTAGTGGGCGAGCGAACACCGGGGAGCTGTTTTTT. Translating it yields CDSSYSKSRSGRANTGELFF. V is TRBV6-6 and J is TRBJ2-2; D ambiguous. The CDR3 is 20 residues long. Germline CDR1 reads MNHNY; CDR2 reads SVGAGI (reference sequence).

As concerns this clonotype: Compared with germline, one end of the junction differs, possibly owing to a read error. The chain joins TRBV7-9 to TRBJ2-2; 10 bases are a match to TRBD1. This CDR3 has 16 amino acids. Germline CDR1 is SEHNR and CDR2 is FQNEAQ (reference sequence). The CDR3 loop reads CTSSLGDRGYTGELFF. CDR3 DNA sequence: TGTACCAGCAGCTTAGGGGACAGGGGATACACCGGGGAGCTGTTTTTT.

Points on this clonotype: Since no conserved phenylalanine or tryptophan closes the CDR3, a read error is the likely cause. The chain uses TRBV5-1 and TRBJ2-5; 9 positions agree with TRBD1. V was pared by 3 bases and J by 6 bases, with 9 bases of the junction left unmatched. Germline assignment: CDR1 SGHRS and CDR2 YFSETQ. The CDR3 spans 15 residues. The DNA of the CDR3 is TGCGCCAGCAGCTCAGGGGACAGGGATGGAAAGACCCAGTACCTC. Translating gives CASSSGDRDGKTQYL.

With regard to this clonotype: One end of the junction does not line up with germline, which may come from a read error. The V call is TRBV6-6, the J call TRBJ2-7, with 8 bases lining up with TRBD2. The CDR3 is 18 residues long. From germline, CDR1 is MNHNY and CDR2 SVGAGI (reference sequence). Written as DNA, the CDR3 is TGTACCAGCAATTACCCCCGCCGCGCTGCAGCGGGAGTTTGGGAGCAGTACTTC. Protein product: CTSNYPRRAAAGVWEQYF.

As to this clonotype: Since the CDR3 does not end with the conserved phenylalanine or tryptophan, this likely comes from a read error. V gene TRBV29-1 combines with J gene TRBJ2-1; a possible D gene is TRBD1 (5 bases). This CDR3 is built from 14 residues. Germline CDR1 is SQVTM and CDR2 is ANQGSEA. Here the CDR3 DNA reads TGCAGCGTTGAACCGGCAGGGTCCGGCAATGAACAGTTCCTC. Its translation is CSVEPAGSGNEQFL.